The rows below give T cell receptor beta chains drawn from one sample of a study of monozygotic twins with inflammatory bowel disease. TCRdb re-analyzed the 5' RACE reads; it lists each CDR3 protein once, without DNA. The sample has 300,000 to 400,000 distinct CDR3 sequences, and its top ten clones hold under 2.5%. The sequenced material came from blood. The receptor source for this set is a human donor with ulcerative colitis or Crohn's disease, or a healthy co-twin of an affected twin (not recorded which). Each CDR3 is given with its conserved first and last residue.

CASTPEEDFMNTEAFF | TRBJ1-1 | TRBV9
CASSPRDRANTGELFF | TRBJ2-2 | TRBV5-1
CASSPQGGGANVLTF | TRBJ2-6 | TRBV28
CASSLSFGTDHAFF | TRBJ2-1 | TRBV7-2
CASSLVLSSDYEQYF | TRBJ2-7 | TRBV7-9
CATSDPPATGRIEQFF | TRBJ2-1 | TRBV24-1
CASTQDLTTTNEKLFF | TRBJ1-4 | TRBV2
CASSLSQNTEAFF | TRBJ1-1 | TRBV7-3
CASSFSASGTPEFF | TRBJ2-1 | TRBV5-1
CASSQVQGRGLDTQYF | TRBJ2-3 | TRBV3-1
CASSYSGGRRDSPLHF | TRBJ1-6 | TRBV6-2/TRBV6-3
CATSISVLVREQFF | TRBJ2-1 | TRBV15
CSATGQRGYNEQFF | TRBJ2-1 | TRBV20-1
CASSYADPGNTIYF | TRBJ1-3 | TRBV6-6
CASSQHPGQSPGQPQHF | TRBJ1-5 | TRBV7-2
CASSFGTSTDTQYF | TRBJ2-3 | TRBV7-3
CASRRLAGGRQQETQYF | TRBJ2-5 | TRBV27
CASSLSGKGGNQPQHF | TRBJ1-5 | TRBV7-2
CASSSTRSTDTQYF | TRBJ2-3 | TRBV5-1
CASSGQGASPLHF | TRBJ1-6 | TRBV12-3/TRBV12-4
CASSLAPRTGGFYYNEQFF | TRBJ2-1 | TRBV7-2
CASSLGMEHPEAFF | TRBJ1-1 | TRBV11-3
CASSLERGGTQYF | TRBJ2-5 | TRBV27
CASSPRTTPSDEQFF | TRBJ2-1 | TRBV12-3/TRBV12-4
CASSTDRGTYEQYF | TRBJ2-7 | TRBV7-9
CASSVGLGQGDDEQFF | TRBJ2-1 | TRBV9
CASSYLGSEEPQHF | TRBJ1-5 | TRBV6-6
CATAPRYTGELFF | TRBJ2-2 | TRBV12-3/TRBV12-4
CASTGINTGELFF | TRBJ2-2 | TRBV5-4
CASSLGPGSGANVLTF | TRBJ2-6 | TRBV7-2
CASSLYGAEQFF | TRBJ2-1 | TRBV7-2
CSAPRQGVRKNSPLHF | TRBJ1-6 | TRBV20-1
CSARAGQRYEQYF | TRBJ2-7 | TRBV20-1
CASSSRQGADTQYF | TRBJ2-3 | TRBV7-2
CASSHRTGEKSYEQYF | TRBJ2-7 | TRBV4-1
CSVEQGRPNEQFF | TRBJ2-1 | TRBV29-1
CASSQGLLERGSRDTQYF | TRBJ2-3 | TRBV4-1